These 18 T cell receptor beta chains share one sample of origin, sequenced in a study of cytomegalovirus exposure and HLA in healthy donors. PCR used 60 Vbeta primers and 13 Jbeta primers. Profiling relied on immunoSEQ multiplex PCR, and the TCRdb table lists in-frame clones only, not all of them. The sample shows over 130,000 clones, approximately 57% of them seen only once. Sequenced: PBMCs. Receptors were obtained from a male donor in good health and CMV-seronegative.

The chain couples TRBV30 to TRBJ1-5; 9 positions agree with TRBD1. Per germline, CDR1 GTSNPN and CDR2 SVGIG (reference sequence). The length of the CDR3 is 14 residues. V lost 3 bases to trimming and J lost 9 bases; unmatched junction nucleotides: 9. The CDR3 reads CAWSPDRGFRPQHF. The CDR3 DNA reads TGTGCCTGGAGCCCAGACAGGGGGTTCAGGCCCCAGCATTTT. Together with reference TRBV30 and TRBJ1-5, the CDR3 gives the full variable domain: SQTIHQWPATLVQPVGSPLSLECTVEGTSNPNLYWYRQAAGRGLQLLFYSVGIGQISSEVPQNLSASRPQDRQFILSSKKLLLSDSGFYLCAWSPDRGFRPQHFGDGTRLSIL.

Of note for this clone: This same CDR3 is encoded by further DNA sequences in the sample. This chain links TRBV11-2 with TRBJ2-7; TRBD2 matches at 8 bases. Per germline, CDR1 SGHAT and CDR2 FQNNGV. V dropped 1 base and J dropped 3; count of bases not matched to a gene: 2. This CDR3 has 14 amino acids. CDR3 coding DNA: TGTGCCAGCAGCTTAGGCCTAGCGGGCTACGAGCAGTACTTC. Protein product: CASSLGLAGYEQYF.

This clone has only a few counts. The rearrangement joins TRBV7-6 to TRBJ2-3; 11 bases fit TRBD2. Germline-derived CDR1 and CDR2 are SGHVS and FNYEAQ. This CDR3 has 14 amino acids. Trimming removed 3 bases from V and 5 bases from J; junction bases left unmatched: 1. CDR3 nucleotides: TGTGCCAGCAGCTTTGGGACTAGCGGAGATACGCAGTATTTT. This translates into CASSFGTSGDTQYF.

This chain uses TRBV6-1 with TRBJ1-2, with TRBD1 matching 12 bases. CDR3 length: 15 residues. V was pared by 7 bases and J by 4 bases, with 7 bases of the junction left unmatched. The V gene's germline CDR1 is MNHNS and CDR2 SASEGT. The CDR3, as DNA: TGTGCCAGCATGGGACAGGGGGCACTCGGCTATGGCTACACCTTC. Protein product: CASMGQGALGYGYTF.

The chain employs TRBV5-4 and TRBJ1-5, with a weak D call TRBD1 (5 bases). Trimming stripped 0 bases from V and 9 bases from J, with 10 bases between. In germline, CDR1 is SGHNT, CDR2 YYREEE (reference sequence). The CDR3 loop spans 13 amino acids. This CDR3 is CASSLDRFGPQHF. The CDR3 bases are TGTGCCAGCAGCTTGGACAGGTTCGGGCCCCAGCATTTT.

V and J are TRBV2 and TRBJ1-6; 8 nucleotides align to TRBD1. Germline lookup yields CDR1 SNHLY and CDR2 FYNNEI. The CDR3 has 18 residues. The junction had 6 bases not matched to a gene; V was cut back by 0 bases and J by 2 bases. CDR3 in amino acids: CASSEAGQVFAYNSPLHF. For the CDR3, the DNA is TGTGCCAGCAGTGAAGCGGGACAGGTTTTCGCCTATAATTCACCCCTCCACTTT.

The chain has TRBV10-3 and TRBJ2-1, with a weak D call TRBD1 (6 bases). This CDR3 comprises 14 residues. Trimming removed 6 bases at V and 5 bases at J, with 14 bases between. Germline CDR1 ENHRY, CDR2 SYGVKD. CDR3 sequence (DNA): TGTGCCATCAGGGGGACAACGAGGGACAATGAGCAGTTCTTC. This codes for CAIRGTTRDNEQFF.

The V and J genes are TRBV5-4 and TRBJ2-5; tentative D call: TRBD1 (5 bases). Germline values: CDR1 SGHNT, CDR2 YYREEE (reference sequence). The CDR3 loop spans 15 amino acids. V was cut by 2 bases and J by 5 bases, with 16 bases left in between. CDR3: CASSLEFGAAETQYF. In DNA, the CDR3 is TGTGCCAGCAGCTTAGAGTTTGGGGCCGCTGAGACCCAGTACTTC.

This rearrangement joins TRBV5-6 to TRBJ2-7; TRBD1 matches 7 bases. Germline loops: CDR1 SGHDT, CDR2 YYEEEE. There are 17 residues in the CDR3. The J segment lost 9 bases and the V segment lost 0 bases, leaving 18 bases of the junction unmatched. The DNA for the CDR3 is TGTGCCAGCAGCTTGGGTAGAGGGGGCTTTGTAGGTGCGGGGCAGTACTTC. Protein: CASSLGRGGFVGAGQYF.

The V call is TRBV28, the J call TRBJ2-3, with a tentative D call TRBD1 (8 bases). V was clipped by 6 bases and J by 6 bases, with 16 bases between them. CDR1 is MDHEN, CDR2 SYDVKM, per germline. This CDR3 has 14 residues. Here the CDR3 DNA reads TGTGCCAGCAGCAACAGGGGGGGGCACGATACGCAGTATTTT. Translation gives CASSNRGGHDTQYF.

In its sample, this clone was seen a few times. The rearrangement uses TRBV11-1 and TRBJ1-2; 9 bases fit TRBD1. Germline trimming cut 5 bases from V and 8 bases from J; bases unmatched to any gene: 9. From germline, CDR1 is SGHAT and CDR2 FQDESV (reference sequence). This CDR3 has 14 amino acids. In DNA, the CDR3 is TGTGCCAGCAGCCCCGACAGGGGGATCGACGGCTACACCTTC. Its translation: CASSPDRGIDGYTF. Together with reference TRBV11-1 and TRBJ1-2, the CDR3 gives the full variable domain: EAEVAQSPRYKITEKSQAVAFWCDPISGHATLYWYRQILGQGPELLVQFQDESVVDDSQLPKDRFSAERLKGVDSTLKIQPAELGDSAMYLCASSPDRGIDGYTFGSGTRLTVV.

This clone appeared once. The rearrangement links TRBV4-1 to TRBJ2-2; D might be TRBD2 (6 bases). The V end was cut by 7 bases, the J end by 2 bases, with 8 bases between. This CDR3 has 13 amino acids. CDR1 and CDR2 from the germline V gene are MGHRA and YSYEKL. The CDR3 reads CASKGGNTGELFF. The CDR3 bases are TGCGCCAGCAAGGGAGGCAACACCGGGGAGCTGTTTTTT.

This clone came up a few times. This rearrangement joins TRBV7-8 to TRBJ1-5, with a weak D call TRBD1 (6 bases). Germline-derived CDR1 and CDR2 are SGHVS and FQNEAQ. This CDR3 comprises 17 residues. Deletions cut 5 bases from V and 4 bases from J, with 21 bases between. CDR3 bases: TGTGCCAGCAGCCCCCAGACAGGTACTGGGAGAAATCAGCCCCAGCATTTT. It specifies CASSPQTGTGRNQPQHF. Filled out from reference TRBV7-8 and TRBJ1-5, the complete variable domain reads GAGVSQSPRYKVAKRGQDVALRCDPISGHVSLFWYQQALGQGPEFLTYFQNEAQLDKSGLPSDRFFAERPEGSVSTLKIQRTQQEDSAVYLCASSPQTGTGRNQPQHFGDGTRLSIL.

The table lists this clone with a few counts. J is TRBJ2-5 and V is TRBV7-3; tentatively, D is TRBD2 (6 bases). Germline V gives CDR1 SGHTA, CDR2 FQGTGA. V was trimmed by 4 bases and J by 1 base, leaving 19 bases between them. This CDR3 has 17 residues. The CDR3 loop reads CASSSGSRSDAQETQYF. CDR3 nucleotides: TGTGCCAGCAGCTCCGGGAGCAGGTCTGACGCCCAAGAGACCCAGTACTTC.

The genes are TRBV6-5 and TRBJ1-4; 8 nucleotides match TRBD1. The germline V gene encodes CDR1 MNHEY and CDR2 SVGAGI. This CDR3 is 15 amino acids long. J was trimmed by 1 base and V by 4 bases; bases with no gene match: 2. The CDR3 nucleotides read TGTGCCAGCAGTTTCAGGGGGCTAACTAATGAAAAACTGTTTTTT. It encodes CASSFRGLTNEKLFF.

V usage is TRBV5-1 and J usage is TRBJ2-1; D is unclear. Trimming removed 0 bases at V and 7 bases at J, with 5 bases between. Looked up from germline, CDR1 is SGHRS and CDR2 is YFSETQ. This CDR3 spans 12 amino acids. The CDR3 coding sequence is TGCGCCAGCAGCTTGGGGCCGAATGAGCAGTTCTTC. Translation gives CASSLGPNEQFF.

This clone was counted between two and nine times. The chain employs TRBV28 and TRBJ1-1; TRBD1 is a possible D gene (5 bases). The CDR3 extends over 13 amino acids. Per the germline V gene, CDR1 is MDHEN and CDR2 is SYDVKM. Trimming cost V 2 bases and J 7 bases, with 11 bases left between them. The CDR3 bases are TGTGCCAGCAGTTTACTGGGACTGGGTGAAGCTTTCTTT. Translated: CASSLLGLGEAFF.

The rearrangement uses TRBV27 and TRBJ2-7, with D possibly matching TRBD1 (6 bases). The germline gives CDR1 MNHEY, CDR2 SMNVEV (reference sequence). CDR3 length: 15 amino acids. The V gene lost 9 bases and the J gene lost 3 bases, with 21 bases spanning the gap. CDR3 nucleotide sequence: TGTGCCAGTGCCTCGCGGGTACAGGGCGGCTACGAGCAGTACTTC. Encoded protein: CASASRVQGGYEQYF.